This TCR beta chain was identified during a study of blood T cell repertoires in COVID-19. Whole-study context: Sites in the United States, Italy and Spain provided acute and convalescent COVID-19 samples. PBMCs, B-cell-depleted T cells, or T cells were the source of the cDNA or gDNA that made up the material.

This CDR3 contains 16 residues. Per germline, CDR1 MDHEN and CDR2 SYDVKM. V gave up 3 bases and J gave up 0 bases, with 9 bases separating them. A single count supports this clone. In the original workflow: Counts of nucleated cells, estimated from reference gene primer amplification, were obtained. Only in-frame clones appear in the TCRdb table, and some are missing; sequencing was by immunoSEQ multiplex PCR. That table supplies the V and J calls and clone size; D and trimming were determined from the DNA. In the table there are approximately 70,000 clones, about 88% of which are singletons. The sequence derives from a man in his 70s with active COVID-19. The sequenced sample consisted of peripheral blood. V gene TRBV28 combines with J gene TRBJ2-6; tentative D call: TRBD1 (5 bases). The CDR3 is CASSFRTPSGANVLTF. DNA for the CDR3: TGTGCCAGCAGTTTTCGGACACCCTCTGGGGCCAACGTCCTGACTTTC.